Detailed here is one TCR beta chain. What antigen it recognizes has not been identified. Base qualities are not recorded, but no much larger clone differs from it by a single base. Library method: the immunoSEQ multiplex PCR assay. RNA was extracted from all samples and reverse transcribed into cDNA, which served as template for TCR sequencing. First-strand cDNA was synthesized with SuperScript III using a 2:1 mix of oligo-dT and random hexamers. A synthetic immune receptor repertoire was used to measure amplification bias, and any remaining bias was corrected computationally. The source study handled its data this way. Raw reads were preprocessed for error removal, and CDR3 was defined according to IMGT conventions as running from the conserved cysteine to phenylalanine. Clonality was calculated as 1 minus Shannon entropy normalized by log2 of the number of productive unique TCRs. Whether each scalp clone was CD4 or CD8 was inferred by checking scalp TCRbeta sequences against the CD4 and CD8 repertoires from sorted blood. Imported from immuneACCESS, the table was reduced by TCRdb to in-frame sequences with V and J called. These copies leave out some clones; in studies compared against another copy, an unresolved V gene accounts for under half, and the cause of the remainder is not known. V, J and clone size derive from that table, while D and trimming were established from the DNA sequence. This sample is represented by almost 250,000 clones; roughly two thirds of them were singletons. The top ten constitute around 1.2% of the sample.

The entry originates in a study of CD8+ T cells in alopecia areata listed by TCRdb under 2018. For the wider study: The treated patients took part in an open-label pilot trial in which moderate-to-severe alopecia areata was treated with oral tofacitinib at 5 to 10 mg twice daily. Tofacitinib was given for 6 to 18 months, followed by 6 months of follow-up off drug to assess delayed response and recurrence. High-throughput TCRbeta sequencing was used to examine T cell clonal expansion in alopecia areata in both the C3H/HeJ mouse model and human patients. Human TCRbeta sequencing covered scalp tissue and sorted CD4+ and CD8+ peripheral blood T cells from patchy and totalis/universalis alopecia areata patients and healthy controls. Biopsies were taken from tofacitinib-treated patients at baseline and at 4 and 24 weeks of treatment, and a later scalp biopsy was taken in several of the tofacitinib-treated patients. Scalp clonality was compared across normal scalp (n=4), patchy alopecia areata scalp (n=8), and alopecia totalis/universalis scalp (n=8). RNA was obtained with the PAXgene miRNA kit for fixed scalp, the miRNeasy kit for PBMCs, and the RNeasy kit for mouse skin. TCRbeta CDR3 regions were amplified by immunoSEQ multiplex PCR using 35 Vbeta forward and 13 Jbeta reverse primers. Here is what the overall study found, with its caveats: Compared with normal scalp, lesional scalp had higher clonality and more expanded CD8+ clones, particularly in alopecia totalis/universalis, a pattern that suggests antigenic drive. Resident alphabeta T cells in normal human skin are also sequenced, complicating scalp TCR repertoire analysis, unlike mouse skin dominated by gammadelta T cells. Shared TCR sequences between patients were less evident than in mice, which may be partly attributable to HLA diversity in the patient population.

The sample's time point label, in plain terms: baseline before oral tofacitinib. Lesional scalp punch biopsies and peripheral blood were obtained from alopecia areata patients. PBMCs were separated by density centrifugation and stained for CD3, CD4 and CD8, after which CD4+ and CD8+ T cells were sorted on a FACSAria. From its cysteine to its phenylalanine, the CDR3 spans 14 amino acids. Just the 42-base CDR3 DNA is kept, in frame starting at base 1. The junction shows trimming of 7 bases on V and 6 bases on J, plus 18 bases between the germline ends. The germline V gene gives CDR1 as SGHTA and CDR2 as FQGNSA.

This chain is built from TRBV7-2 and TRBJ2-5, with a tentative D gene TRBD2 over 5 matching bases. The sample consisted of CD4+ T cells sorted from blood, taken at week 0. This receptor was obtained from a human donor with alopecia areata. The bases are TGTGCCAGCAACCTCGGGCTAGCCGTTAAGACCCAGTACTTC. The resulting protein is CASNLGLAVKTQYF.